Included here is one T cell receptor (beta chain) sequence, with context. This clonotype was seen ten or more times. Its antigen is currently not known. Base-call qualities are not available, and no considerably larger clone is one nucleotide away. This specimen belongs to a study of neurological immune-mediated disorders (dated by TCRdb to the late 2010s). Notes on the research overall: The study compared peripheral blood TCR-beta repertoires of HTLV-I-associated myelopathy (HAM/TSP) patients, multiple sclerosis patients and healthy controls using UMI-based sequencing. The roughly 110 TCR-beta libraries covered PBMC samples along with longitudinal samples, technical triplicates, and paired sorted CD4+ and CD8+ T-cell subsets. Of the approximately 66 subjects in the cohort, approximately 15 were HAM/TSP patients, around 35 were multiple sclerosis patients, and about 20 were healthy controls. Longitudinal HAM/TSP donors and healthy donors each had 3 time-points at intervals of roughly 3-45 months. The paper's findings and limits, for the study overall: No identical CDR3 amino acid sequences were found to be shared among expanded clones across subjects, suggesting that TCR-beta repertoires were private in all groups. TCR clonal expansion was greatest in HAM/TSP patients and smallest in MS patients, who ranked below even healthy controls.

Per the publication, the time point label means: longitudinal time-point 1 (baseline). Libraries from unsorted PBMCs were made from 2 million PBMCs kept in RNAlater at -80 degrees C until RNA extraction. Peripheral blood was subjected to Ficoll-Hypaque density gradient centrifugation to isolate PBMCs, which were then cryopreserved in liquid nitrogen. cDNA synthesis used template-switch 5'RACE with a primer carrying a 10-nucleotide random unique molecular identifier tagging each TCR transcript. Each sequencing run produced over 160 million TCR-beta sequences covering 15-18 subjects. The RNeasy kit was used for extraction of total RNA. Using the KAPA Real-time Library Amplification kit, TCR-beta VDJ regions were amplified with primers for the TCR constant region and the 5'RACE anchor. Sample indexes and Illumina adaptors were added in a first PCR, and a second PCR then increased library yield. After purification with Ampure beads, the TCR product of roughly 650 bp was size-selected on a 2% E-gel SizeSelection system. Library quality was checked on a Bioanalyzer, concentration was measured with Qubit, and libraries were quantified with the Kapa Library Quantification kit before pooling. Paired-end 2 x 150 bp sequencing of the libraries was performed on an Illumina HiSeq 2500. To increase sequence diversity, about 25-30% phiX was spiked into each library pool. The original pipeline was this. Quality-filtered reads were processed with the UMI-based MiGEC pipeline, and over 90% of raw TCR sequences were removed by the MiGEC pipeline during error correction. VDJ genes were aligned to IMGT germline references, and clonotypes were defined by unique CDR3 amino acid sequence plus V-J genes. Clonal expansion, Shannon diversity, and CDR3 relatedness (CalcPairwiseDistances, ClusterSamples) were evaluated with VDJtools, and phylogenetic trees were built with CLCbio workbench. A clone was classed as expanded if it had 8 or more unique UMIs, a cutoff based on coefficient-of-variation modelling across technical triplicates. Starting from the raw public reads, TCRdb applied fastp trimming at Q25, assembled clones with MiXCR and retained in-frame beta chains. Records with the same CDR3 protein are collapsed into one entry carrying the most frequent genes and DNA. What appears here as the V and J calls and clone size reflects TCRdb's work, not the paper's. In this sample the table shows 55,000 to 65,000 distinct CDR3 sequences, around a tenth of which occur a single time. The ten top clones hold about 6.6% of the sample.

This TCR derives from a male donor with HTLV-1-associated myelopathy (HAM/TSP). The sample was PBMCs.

The nucleotides read TGTGCCAGCAGTTACACCCCGGGCCAGCCCTACGAGCAGTACTTC. Translation gives CASSYTPGQPYEQYF. The V gene is TRBV6-5 and the J gene is TRBJ2-7; the D gene is not confidently resolved. The CDR3 sequence holds 15 residues, the cysteine and phenylalanine included. Only the CDR3 part of the read is kept: 45 bases, read in frame from the first base. V lost 2 bases and J lost 2 bases; the stretch between them is 13 bases long. In the germline V gene, CDR1 corresponds to MNHEY and CDR2 to SVGAGI.